Listed below are T cell receptor beta chains from one sample, sequenced in a study of control samples from healthy donors and cancer patients. Method: immunoSEQ multiplex PCR; TCRdb's copy keeps in-frame clones and lacks some. The sample has under 150,000 clones; roughly 92% are singletons. The sample consisted of blood. The receptors shown here come from a man aged 25-45 years in good health. The CDR3 runs from the conserved cysteine through the conserved F or W. A D gene is named only where the DNA matches it firmly. Not all rows give a size; the values are once, few, many and, for expanded clones, a class.

>TRBV7-2|TRBJ2-3|.|.
TGTGCCAGCAGCTTAAAGACGGGAATCACAGATACGCAGTATTTT
CASSLKTGITDTQYF
>TRBV3-1/TRBV3-2|TRBJ1-3|.|TRBD1
TGTGCCAGCAGCCAGGTCGCAGGGGGTTCTCCTGGAAACACCATATATTTT
CASSQVAGGSPGNTIYF
>TRBV29-1|TRBJ1-1|.|.
TGCAGCGTTGAAGTGGGCGCGGGTGAAGCTTTCTTT
CSVEVGAGEAFF
>TRBV28|TRBJ2-3|.|TRBD1
TGTGCCAGCAGTTCGCAGGGGGCAGATACGCAGTATTTT
CASSSQGADTQYF
>TRBV4-3|TRBJ1-4|.|TRBD1
TGCGCCAGCAGCCAAGGTTGGACAGGCGATAATGAAAAACTGTTTTTT
CASSQGWTGDNEKLFF
>TRBV5-1|TRBJ2-7|.|.
TGCGCCAGCAGCTTGGCTTACGAGGGTTCTAAGGGGGAGCAGTACTTC
CASSLAYEGSKGEQYF
>TRBV12-3/TRBV12-4|TRBJ2-7|.|.
TGTGCCAGCAGTTCCGGACGGAACTACGAGCAGTACTTC
CASSSGRNYEQYF
>TRBV4-1|TRBJ2-3|few|TRBD2
TGCGCCAGCAGCCAAGGGATGGGAGGGACCACAGATACGCAGTATTTT
CASSQGMGGTTDTQYF
>TRBV5-8|TRBJ2-7|.|.
TGTGCCAGCAGCCCAGGACGGTTTCAATCGAGAAGCTTCTACGAGCAGTACTTC
CASSPGRFQSRSFYEQYF
>TRBV19|TRBJ1-5|.|TRBD1
TGTGCCAGTAGCCAGGACAGGTATAGCAATCAGCCCCAGCATTTT
CASSQDRYSNQPQHF